Below are 14 T cell receptor beta chains sequenced from a single sample in a study of cytomegalovirus exposure and HLA in healthy donors. 13 Jbeta primers and 60 Vbeta primers were used for the PCR. The repertoire was sequenced with immunoSEQ multiplex PCR; TCRdb's copy has only in-frame clones and lacks some. The sample includes roughly 84,000 clones, about 77% seen only once; the top ten take around 3.4%. The specimen sequenced was PBMCs. The receptors shown here come from a man aged 50-60 years in good health and CMV-seronegative.

This clone has only one observation. The rearrangement uses TRBV6-6 and TRBJ2-3; tentatively, D is TRBD1 (6 bases). The germline V gene has CDR1 MNHNY and CDR2 SVGAGI (reference sequence). Deletions cut 8 bases from V and 4 bases from J, with 13 bases between. CDR3 length equals 13 residues. The CDR3 region has the DNA TGTGCCAGCGAGTTACCAGGGGCAGATACGCAGTATTTT. Translating gives CASELPGADTQYF.

V gene TRBV30 combines with J gene TRBJ2-2; 7 bases map to TRBD1. The ends lost 2 bases at V and 1 base at J; junction bases unmatched: 13. Germline V lookup: CDR1 GTSNPN, CDR2 SVGIG (reference sequence). This CDR3 comprises 18 residues. CDR3 in amino acids: CAWSPPLGQGENTGELFF. The CDR3, as DNA: TGTGCCTGGAGTCCCCCTTTAGGCCAGGGGGAGAACACCGGGGAGCTGTTTTTT.

The chain has TRBV6-1 and TRBJ1-5; perhaps TRBD1 as D (6 bases). Trimming removed 2 bases from V and 7 bases from J, with 15 bases in between. The CDR3 contains 15 residues. Germline V CDR1 and CDR2: MNHNS, SASEGT. CDR3 sequence: CASSEYPGVMQPQHF. Written as DNA, the CDR3 is TGTGCCAGCAGTGAATATCCAGGGGTAATGCAGCCCCAGCATTTT.

There are a few counts of this clone. This sequence joins TRBV6-1 and TRBJ1-5, with 8 bases fitting TRBD1. CDR1 is MNHNS and CDR2 is SASEGT in the germline V gene. J lost 6 bases, V lost 6 bases, and 10 bases had no gene match. The CDR3 has 15 amino acids. The CDR3 bases are TGTGCCAGCAGCCCACAGGGGGGGGCTAGTCAGCCCCAGCATTTT. Translated, it gives CASSPQGGASQPQHF.

This chain joins TRBV19 and TRBJ2-7; 7 positions agree with TRBD1. V gave up 8 bases and J gave up 7 bases; unmatched junction bases: 17. The CDR3 runs 15 residues. The germline CDR1 and CDR2 sequences are LNHDA and SQIVND (reference sequence). CDR3 in amino acids: CASGVGTVGSREQYF. The CDR3 DNA is TGTGCCAGTGGGGTCGGGACAGTCGGTTCGAGGGAGCAGTACTTC.

This clone has only one observation. This sequence joins TRBV30 and TRBJ1-2; TRBD1 might be the D (5 bases). V lost 7 bases and J 5 bases, leaving 20 bases between the germline ends. Looked up from germline, CDR1 is GTSNPN and CDR2 is SVGIG (reference sequence). The CDR3 has 14 residues. CDR3 residues: CAFDSGALLYGYTF. As DNA, the CDR3 is TGTGCCTTCGATAGCGGGGCTCTTTTATATGGCTACACCTTC.

The J gene is TRBJ2-1, the V gene TRBV5-1; 7 nucleotides align to TRBD2. This CDR3 is 14 amino acids long. Germline V gene data show CDR1 as SGHRS and CDR2 as YFSETQ. Germline trimming cut 2 bases from V and 8 bases from J; bases unmatched to any gene: 7. CDR3 amino acids: CASSLAAGIDEQFF. Here the CDR3 DNA reads TGCGCCAGCAGCTTAGCAGCGGGGATCGATGAGCAGTTCTTC.

The rearrangement uses TRBV27 and TRBJ2-7; weak D call: TRBD1 (5 bases). Trimming left V 3 bases short and J 1 base short, with 7 bases between. The CDR3 covers 13 residues. CDR1 MNHEY and CDR2 SMNVEV come from the germline V gene (reference sequence). The CDR3 protein is CASSFDRSYEQYF. CDR3 DNA: TGTGCCAGCAGTTTTGACAGATCCTACGAGCAGTACTTC.

The chain is built from TRBV29-1 and TRBJ2-3; TRBD1 agrees at 7 bases. This CDR3 has 14 amino acids. Losses at the gene ends were 5 bases for V and 2 bases for J; bases not matched to a gene: 7. Germline V gene lookup returns CDR1 SQVTM and CDR2 ANQGSEA. The CDR3 nucleotides are TGCAGCGTTCAGCCGGGACAGTACACAGATACGCAGTATTTT. Translation: CSVQPGQYTDTQYF.

This chain links TRBV10-3 with TRBJ2-2; TRBD1 agrees at 9 bases. CDR1 is ENHRY and CDR2 is SYGVKD in the germline V gene. The CDR3 totals 14 residues. The ends lost 8 bases at V and 3 bases at J; junction bases unmatched: 4. CDR3 region: CAIQDRGDTGELFF. The DNA for the CDR3 is TGTGCCATCCAAGACAGGGGGGACACCGGGGAGCTGTTTTTT.

J is TRBJ1-3 and V is TRBV18; TRBD1 agrees at 9 bases. Unmatched junction bases numbered 2, after V lost 4 bases and J lost 7 bases. Looked up from germline, CDR1 is KGHSH and CDR2 is LQKENI. The CDR3 totals 13 residues. The CDR3 DNA reads TGTGCCAGCTCACGCGACAGGGGGAACACCATATATTTT. Protein: CASSRDRGNTIYF.

The gene calls are TRBV21-1 and TRBJ2-2; TRBD1, the D gene given by the table, was not confirmed from the DNA. TRBV21-1 is shown as a pseudogene. The CDR3 is 16 residues long. CDR3 region: CASSKQHHTNTGELFF. The CDR3 DNA reads as TGTGCCAGCAGCAAACAACACCACACGAACACCGGGGAGCTGTTTTTT.

This chain links TRBV5-1 with TRBJ1-2, with TRBD1 identical over 9 bases. The J segment lost 8 bases and the V segment lost 4 bases, leaving 9 bases of the junction unmatched. Germline CDR1 and CDR2: SGHRS and YFSETQ. This CDR3 has 14 residues. CDR3 region: CASSPDGTGSGYTF. As DNA, the CDR3 is TGCGCCAGCAGCCCCGACGGGACAGGGAGCGGCTACACCTTC. The full variable domain, with the rest looked up from reference TRBV5-1 and TRBJ1-2, is KAGVTQTPRYLIKTRGQQVTLSCSPISGHRSVSWYQQTPGQGLQFLFEYFSETQRNKGNFPGRFSGRQFSNSRSEMNVSTLELGDSALYLCASSPDGTGSGYTFGSGTRLTVV.

This clone appeared a single time. CDR3 protein: CASSEYRGPITDTQYF. CDR3 DNA sequence: TGTGCCAGCAGTGAATACAGGGGGCCGATCACAGATACGCAGTATTTT. The gene calls are TRBV25-1 and TRBJ2-3; TRBD1 matches 8 bases. The V gene end was trimmed by 0 bases and the J gene end by 2 bases; junction bases not matched to a gene: 4. Germline CDR1 is MGHDK and CDR2 is SYGVNS. The CDR3 sequence is 16 residues long.